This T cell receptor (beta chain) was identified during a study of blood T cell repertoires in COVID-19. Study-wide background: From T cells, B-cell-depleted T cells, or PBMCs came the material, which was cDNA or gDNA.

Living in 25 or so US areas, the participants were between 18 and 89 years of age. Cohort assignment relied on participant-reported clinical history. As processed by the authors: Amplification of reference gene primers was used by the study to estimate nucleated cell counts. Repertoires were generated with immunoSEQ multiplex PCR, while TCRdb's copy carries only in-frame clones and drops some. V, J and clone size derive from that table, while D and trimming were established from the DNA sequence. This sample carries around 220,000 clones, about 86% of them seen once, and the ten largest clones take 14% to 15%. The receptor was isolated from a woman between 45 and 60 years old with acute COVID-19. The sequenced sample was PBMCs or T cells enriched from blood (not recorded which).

In DNA, the CDR3 is TGTGCCAGCAGTTTAGTAGCGGGAGGGTACACCGGGGAGCTGTTTTTT. Protein: CASSLVAGGYTGELFF. The rearrangement links TRBV28 to TRBJ2-2; TRBD2 matches at 11 bases. V shed 2 bases, J shed 3 bases, and the junction held 2 bases outside the gene matches. The CDR3 is 16 amino acids. CDR1 and CDR2 (germline): MDHEN, SYDVKM.